Detailed here is one TCR beta chain. There is no known antigen for this receptor. No much larger clone exists at a distance of one base, and base qualities are not known. This sample was taken from a study of blood T cell repertoires in COVID-19 (dated by TCRdb to the early 2020s). In terms of the full investigation: Collaborator samples came from the United States, Italy and Spain and covered acute and convalescent phases of COVID-19. The prospective study material was composed of cDNA or gDNA derived from T cells, B-cell-depleted T cells, or PBMCs. Subjects who had been exposed to COVID-19, were actively infected with it, or had recovered from it provided the deeply sampled blood TCRbeta repertoires that made up the dataset. The repertoires were made available in a free public database intended to serve as a resource for research on the immune response to SARS-CoV-2. Samples were obtained from the ongoing ImmuneRACE study (first 160 participants) and from approximately 1,200 subjects provided by 6 global collaborators. A de-identified subject ID, COVID-19 status, age in years and sex were almost always included in the sample metadata. HLA class I and class II types, where available, came from metadata supplied by the sample provider rather than from assay-based typing.

The CDR3 holds 15 amino acids from the cysteine to the phenylalanine. CDR3 DNA only is kept here, 45 bases in frame from base 1. The V end loses 3 bases and the J end loses 6 bases, and a stretch of 14 bases separates them. Via the germline V gene, CDR1 is MNHEY and CDR2 SVGAGI. Results and caveats for the whole study, not just this receptor: The quantity of clinical and demographic metadata differed by source and by participant and was supplied without curation.

One collaborating source in Seattle enrolled patients while the patients were actively infected and followed the patients over time throughout the course of disease. Each collaborating institution followed its own protocols to collect whole blood in K2EDTA tubes. For TCRbeta analysis, collaborator samples were shipped as frozen whole blood, as isolated PBMCs, or as DNA extracted from either sample type. TCRbeta CDR3 regions were amplified from genomic DNA using the immunoSEQ Assay, a bias-controlled multiplex PCR. As for the original processing: The number of nucleated cells in each sample was estimated by amplification of reference gene primers within the assay. Sequence reads were collapsed and filtered to measure the absolute abundance of every unique TCRbeta CDR3 rearrangement. For each sample, productive Simpson clonality was calculated as the square root of Simpson's diversity index over productive rearrangements. The source is immuneACCESS, and TCRdb retained only in-frame sequences with V and J called. Part of the clones is not carried over; for the studies checked, unresolved V genes explain less than half of this, and the remainder is unexplained. The V and J calls and clone size were taken over from that table, and D and trimming were inferred from the DNA. Recorded for this sample are more than 350,000 clones; around 87% of them occurred a single time. The ten largest clones represent 8.5% to 12% of the sample.

This receptor was taken from a woman aged 25 to 39 with COVID-19, enrolled during active disease. The rearrangement joined TRBV6-5 to TRBJ2-2, with no D gene named confidently. Sequencing input: peripheral blood. The nucleotide sequence reads TGTGCCAGCAGTTATTGGAGAGATAGGCCCGGGGAGCTGTTTTTT. It encodes CASSYWRDRPGELFF.